Following are 14 T cell receptor beta chains from one sample sequenced in a study of T cells in narcolepsy. Profiling relied on immunoSEQ multiplex PCR, and the TCRdb table lists in-frame clones only, not all of them. The table shows over 40,000 clones, with 88% occurring only once. The specimen sequenced was CD45RA- memory CD4+ T cells from PBMCs. The receptors originated from a human donor with narcolepsy.

This chain connects TRBV7-6 to TRBJ2-1; D is uncertain. CDR1 and CDR2 (germline): SGHVS, FNYEAQ. Trimming removed 3 bases from V and 4 bases from J, with 10 bases in between. The CDR3 runs to 14 residues. The CDR3 here is CASSLAGSYNEQFF. CDR3 in DNA: TGTGCCAGCAGCTTGGCCGGATCTTACAATGAGCAGTTCTTC.

The chain links TRBV7-9 to TRBJ2-6; D unresolved. The CDR3 runs to 13 residues. Germline CDR1 reads SEHNR; CDR2 reads FQNEAQ (reference sequence). V gave up 8 bases and J gave up 4 bases, with 9 bases separating them. CDR3 bases: TGTGCCAGCTGCTCAGCCGGGGCCAACGTCCTGACTTTC. It specifies CASCSAGANVLTF.

The rearrangement uses TRBV7-2 and TRBJ2-3, with D uncertain. CDR1 is SGHTA and CDR2 is FQGNSA in the germline V gene. V was clipped by 3 bases and J by 1 base, with 11 bases between them. There are 15 residues in the CDR3. CDR3 bases: TGTGCCAGCAGCTTCGCGGCAACTGGCACAGATACGCAGTATTTT. Encoded protein: CASSFAATGTDTQYF.

Only one count was recorded for this clone. This sequence joins TRBV2 and TRBJ1-2, with D uncertain. Germline-derived CDR1 and CDR2 are SNHLY and FYNNEI. The CDR3 is 13 residues long. V lost 5 bases, J lost 8 bases, and 15 bases lay in between. CDR3 nucleotide sequence: TGTGCCAGCAGTCCGGAAGGGCGGGGAGGCTACACCTTC. It specifies CASSPEGRGGYTF.

DNA of the CDR3: TGTGCCAGCAGTTCTAGCGGGGGGGCCGGGCATGGAGATACGCAGTATTTT. Its protein product is CASSSSGGAGHGDTQYF. V is TRBV28 and J is TRBJ2-3; TRBD2 matches 12 bases. V trimming: 4 bases; J trimming: 5 bases; junction bases outside the gene matches: 10. The length of the CDR3 is 17 residues. The V gene's germline CDR1 is MDHEN and CDR2 SYDVKM. Full variable domain (remainder filled in from reference TRBV28 and TRBJ2-3): DVKVTQSSRYLVKRTGEKVFLECVQDMDHENMFWYRQDPGLGLRLIYFSYDVKMKEKGDIPEGYSVSREKKERFSLILESASTNQTSMYLCASSSSGGAGHGDTQYFGPGTRLTVL.

The chain uses TRBV30 and TRBJ2-7; 12 bases line up with TRBD2. J gave up 4 bases and V 3 bases, and 10 bases lay outside the gene matches. The germline gives CDR1 GTSNPN, CDR2 SVGIG (reference sequence). The length of the CDR3 is 16 residues. The chain's CDR3 is CAWSAGLAGNGYEQYF. The CDR3 DNA reads as TGTGCCTGGAGCGCTGGACTAGCGGGGAACGGGTACGAGCAGTACTTC.

The chain couples TRBV30 to TRBJ2-5; D not certain. CDR1 is GTSNPN and CDR2 is SVGIG in the germline V gene (reference sequence). Trimming shortened V by 2 bases and J by 5 bases, and 9 bases separated the two germline ends. This CDR3 has 12 amino acids. The CDR3 reads CAWSFGLETQYF. In DNA, the CDR3 is TGTGCCTGGAGTTTCGGTCTCGAGACCCAGTACTTC. The variable domain in full, with the rest retrieved from reference TRBV30 and TRBJ2-5, is SQTIHQWPATLVQPVGSPLSLECTVEGTSNPNLYWYRQAAGRGLQLLFYSVGIGQISSEVPQNLSASRPQDRQFILSSKKLLLSDSGFYLCAWSFGLETQYFGPGTRLLVL.

A single count supports this clone. The chain uses TRBV6-6 and TRBJ2-1; tentatively, D is TRBD2 (5 bases). Trimming stripped 2 bases from V and 5 bases from J, with 16 bases between. The CDR3 is made up of 16 amino acids. Germline CDR1 reads MNHNY; CDR2 reads SVGAGI (reference sequence). The CDR3 spells CASSYGSRVSDNEQFF. In DNA form, the CDR3 reads TGTGCCAGCAGTTACGGTTCGCGGGTATCCGACAATGAGCAGTTCTTC.

The V call is TRBV7-3, the J call TRBJ2-3; no clear D gene. This CDR3 has 15 amino acids. Trimming cost V 5 bases and J 2 bases, with 14 bases left between them. Germline V CDR1 and CDR2: SGHTA, FQGTGA. CDR3 coding DNA: TGTGCCAGCAGCCCCTGGGATGGGCCCACAGATACGCAGTATTTT. Protein: CASSPWDGPTDTQYF.

V is TRBV9 and J is TRBJ2-5; weak D call: TRBD1 (5 bases). Germline CDR1 is SGDLS and CDR2 is YYNGEE. The CDR3 contains 15 residues. The V end lost 0 bases, the J end lost 2 bases, and 11 bases lay between the germline ends. The chain's CDR3 is CASSVGWGGQETQYF. DNA for the CDR3: TGTGCCAGCAGCGTAGGTTGGGGCGGACAAGAGACCCAGTACTTC.

The rearrangement uses TRBV7-2 and TRBJ2-1; D call uncertain. Per germline, CDR1 SGHTA and CDR2 FQGNSA. Trimming removed 2 bases from V and 0 bases from J, with 14 bases in between. This CDR3 spans 17 amino acids. This chain's CDR3 is CASSLSSSGTSYNEQFF. The CDR3, as DNA: TGTGCCAGCAGCTTAAGTTCTTCAGGCACCTCCTACAATGAGCAGTTCTTC.

The sample holds one count of this clone. This chain joins TRBV28 and TRBJ1-2; D possibly corresponds to TRBD1 (6 bases). The V gene's germline CDR1 is MDHEN and CDR2 SYDVKM. The CDR3 loop spans 16 amino acids. Between the trimmed V and J ends, which lost 2 bases and 4 bases, there was a span of 17 bases. CDR3 residues: CASSLEVLVQGYGYTF. CDR3 in DNA: TGTGCCAGCAGTTTAGAGGTTTTGGTACAGGGCTATGGCTACACCTTC.

The genes are TRBV5-1 and TRBJ2-7, with D unresolved. This CDR3 has 13 amino acids. The germline gives CDR1 SGHRS, CDR2 YFSETQ. V lost 4 bases and J lost 0, with 8 bases in between. CDR3 amino acids: CASSPRSSYEQYF. DNA of the CDR3: TGCGCCAGCAGCCCCCGGAGCTCCTACGAGCAGTACTTC.

This clone was picked up a small number of times. The chain uses TRBV19 and TRBJ1-5, with D uncertain. The germline V gene has CDR1 LNHDA and CDR2 SQIVND (reference sequence). V gave up 4 bases and J gave up 8 bases, with 12 bases separating them. The CDR3 sequence is 13 residues long. The CDR3 coding sequence is TGTGCCAGTAGTACCTTTAGGAACGAGCCCCAGCATTTT. Translation gives CASSTFRNEPQHF.